One sample yielded the 6 T cell receptor beta chains listed below, sequenced in a study of glioma-infiltrating T cells after dendritic cell vaccination. The repertoire was sequenced with immunoSEQ multiplex PCR; TCRdb's copy has only in-frame clones and lacks some. The table shows 3,000 to 3,500 clones, with about 79% occurring only once. The material was tumor tissue, obtained before dendritic cell vaccination. Receptor source: a human donor with glioblastoma.

This chain uses TRBV2 with TRBJ2-7; D uncertain. The CDR3 totals 15 residues. Germline CDR1 reads SNHLY; CDR2 reads FYNNEI. Trimming shortened V by 7 bases and J by 3 bases, and 19 bases separated the two germline ends. The CDR3 spells CASTPSANPNYEQYF. The DNA of the CDR3 is TGTGCCAGCACCCCGAGCGCAAATCCCAACTACGAGCAGTACTTC.

CDR3 DNA: TGCAGCGGAACTAGCGGTTACGAGCAGTACTTC. Translation: CSGTSGYEQYF. The chain has TRBV29-1 and TRBJ2-5; 8 bases agree with TRBD2. Near its end, the DNA agrees better with TRBJ2-7, so the J call may be wrong. Germline V gene lookup returns CDR1 SQVTM and CDR2 ANQGSEA. There are 11 residues in the CDR3.

The V call is TRBV9, the J call TRBJ1-2, with TRBD1 matching over 9 bases. Germline trimming cut 3 bases from V and 2 bases from J; bases unmatched to any gene: 8. The germline V gene encodes CDR1 SGDLS and CDR2 YYNGEE. The CDR3 loop spans 16 amino acids. CDR3 sequence: CASSDTGTGNNYGYTF. Written as DNA, the CDR3 is TGTGCCAGCAGCGATACCGGGACAGGGAACAACTATGGCTACACCTTC.

This clone has only a few counts. This chain links TRBV6-6 with TRBJ2-2, with D perhaps matching TRBD2 (5 bases). V dropped 2 bases and J dropped 0 bases, with 7 bases sitting between them. The CDR3 loop spans 15 amino acids. CDR1 MNHNY and CDR2 SVGAGI come from the germline V gene (reference sequence). The CDR3 protein is CASSYRTPNTGELFF. CDR3 sequence (DNA): TGTGCCAGCAGTTACAGGACTCCGAACACCGGGGAGCTGTTTTTT.

CDR3 loop: CACPLAGGLTDTQYF. DNA of the CDR3: TGTGCCTGTCCCTTAGCGGGGGGGCTCACAGATACGCAGTATTTT. The genes are TRBV30 and TRBJ2-3; 11 bases agree with TRBD2. CDR3 length: 15 amino acids. The germline gives CDR1 GTSNPN, CDR2 SVGIG (reference sequence). Losses at the gene ends were 6 bases for V and 2 bases for J; bases not matched to a gene: 7.

The chain's CDR3 is CASSEQGGTEAFF. As DNA, the CDR3 is TGTGCCAGCAGTGAGCAGGGAGGTACTGAAGCTTTCTTT. The chain couples TRBV6-4 to TRBJ1-1, with D possibly being TRBD1 (5 bases). CDR3 length: 13 amino acids. Germline CDR1 is MRHNA and CDR2 is SNTAGT. V lost 3 bases and J 5 bases, leaving 10 bases between the germline ends.